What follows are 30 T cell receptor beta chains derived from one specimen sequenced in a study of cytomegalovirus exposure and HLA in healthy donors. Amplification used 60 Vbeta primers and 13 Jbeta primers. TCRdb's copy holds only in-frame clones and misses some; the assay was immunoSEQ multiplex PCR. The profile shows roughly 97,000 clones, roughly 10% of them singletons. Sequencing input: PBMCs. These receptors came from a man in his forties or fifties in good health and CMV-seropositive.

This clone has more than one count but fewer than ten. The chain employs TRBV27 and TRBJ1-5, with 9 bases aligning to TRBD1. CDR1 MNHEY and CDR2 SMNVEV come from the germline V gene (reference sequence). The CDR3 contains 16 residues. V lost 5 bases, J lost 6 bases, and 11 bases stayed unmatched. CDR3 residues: CASSPRTGERVQPQHF. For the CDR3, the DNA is TGTGCCAGCAGTCCGCGGACAGGGGAGAGAGTTCAGCCCCAGCATTTT.

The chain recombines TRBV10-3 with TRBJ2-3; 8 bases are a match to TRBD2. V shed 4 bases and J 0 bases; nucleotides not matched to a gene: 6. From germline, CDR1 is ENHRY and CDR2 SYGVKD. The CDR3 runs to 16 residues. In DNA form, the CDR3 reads TGTGCCATCAGTGCGGGACTAGGGGTTAGCACAGATACGCAGTATTTT. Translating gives CAISAGLGVSTDTQYF.

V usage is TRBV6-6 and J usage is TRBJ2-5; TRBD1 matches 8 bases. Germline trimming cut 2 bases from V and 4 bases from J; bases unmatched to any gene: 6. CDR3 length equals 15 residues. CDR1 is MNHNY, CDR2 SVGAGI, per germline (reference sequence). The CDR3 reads CASSYPGTGRETQYF. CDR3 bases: TGTGCCAGCAGTTACCCGGGGACAGGACGAGAGACCCAGTACTTC.

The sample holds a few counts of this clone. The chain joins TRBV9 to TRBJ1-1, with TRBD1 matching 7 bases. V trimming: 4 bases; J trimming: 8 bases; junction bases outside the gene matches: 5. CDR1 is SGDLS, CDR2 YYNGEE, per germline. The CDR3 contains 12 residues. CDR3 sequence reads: CASSRGQLEAFF. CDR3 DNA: TGTGCCAGCAGCCGGGGACAGCTCGAAGCTTTCTTT.

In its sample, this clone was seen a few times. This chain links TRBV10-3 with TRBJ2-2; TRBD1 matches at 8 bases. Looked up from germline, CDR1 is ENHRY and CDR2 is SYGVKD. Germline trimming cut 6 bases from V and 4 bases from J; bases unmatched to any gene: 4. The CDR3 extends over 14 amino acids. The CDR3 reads CAIRGTGPTGELFF. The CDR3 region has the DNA TGTGCCATCAGGGGGACAGGACCCACCGGGGAGCTGTTTTTT.

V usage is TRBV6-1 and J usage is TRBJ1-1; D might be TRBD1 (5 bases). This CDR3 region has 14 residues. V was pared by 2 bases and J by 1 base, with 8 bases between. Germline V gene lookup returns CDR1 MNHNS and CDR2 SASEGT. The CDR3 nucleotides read TGTGCCAGCAGTGAACGGGGGGGGAACACTGAAGCTTTCTTT. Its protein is CASSERGGNTEAFF.

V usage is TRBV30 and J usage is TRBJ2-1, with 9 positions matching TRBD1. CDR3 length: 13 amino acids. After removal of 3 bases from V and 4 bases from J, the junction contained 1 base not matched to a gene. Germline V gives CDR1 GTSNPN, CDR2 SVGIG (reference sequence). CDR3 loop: CAWRGQGYNEQFF. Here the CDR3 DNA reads TGTGCCTGGAGGGGACAGGGATACAATGAGCAGTTCTTC.

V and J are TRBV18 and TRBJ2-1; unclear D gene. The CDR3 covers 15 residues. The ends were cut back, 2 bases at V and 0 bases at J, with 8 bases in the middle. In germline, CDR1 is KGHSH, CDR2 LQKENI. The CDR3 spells CASSPVVSSYNEQFF. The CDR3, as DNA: TGTGCCAGCTCACCAGTGGTCAGCTCCTACAATGAGCAGTTCTTC.

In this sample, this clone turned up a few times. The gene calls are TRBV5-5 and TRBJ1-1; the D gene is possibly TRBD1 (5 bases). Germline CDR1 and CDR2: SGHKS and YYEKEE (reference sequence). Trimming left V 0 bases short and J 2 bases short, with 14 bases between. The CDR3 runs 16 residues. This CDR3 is CASSLEFRAYNTEAFF. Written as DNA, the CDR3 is TGTGCCAGCAGCTTGGAGTTCAGGGCTTACAACACTGAAGCTTTCTTT.

Written as DNA, the CDR3 is TGTGCCATCAGTGACCCTCTTAACGAGCAGTACTTC. As protein: CAISDPLNEQYF. This rearrangement joins TRBV10-3 to TRBJ2-7; D unresolved. There are 12 residues in the CDR3. Trimming took 3 bases from V and 5 from J, leaving 8 bases between them. CDR1 ENHRY and CDR2 SYGVKD come from the germline V gene.

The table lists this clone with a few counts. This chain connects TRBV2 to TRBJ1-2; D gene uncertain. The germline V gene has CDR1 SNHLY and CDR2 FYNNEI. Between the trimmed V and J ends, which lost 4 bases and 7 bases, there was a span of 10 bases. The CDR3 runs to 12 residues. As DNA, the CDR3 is TGTGCCAGCAGTGTACAAGTTTCTGGCTACACCTTC. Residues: CASSVQVSGYTF.

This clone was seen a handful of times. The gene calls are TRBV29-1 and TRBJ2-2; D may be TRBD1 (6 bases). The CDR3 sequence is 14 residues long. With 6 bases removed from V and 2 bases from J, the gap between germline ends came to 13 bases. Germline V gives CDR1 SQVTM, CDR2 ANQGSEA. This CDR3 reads CSVAHRVNTGELFF. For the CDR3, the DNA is TGCAGCGTGGCCCACAGGGTTAACACCGGGGAGCTGTTTTTT.

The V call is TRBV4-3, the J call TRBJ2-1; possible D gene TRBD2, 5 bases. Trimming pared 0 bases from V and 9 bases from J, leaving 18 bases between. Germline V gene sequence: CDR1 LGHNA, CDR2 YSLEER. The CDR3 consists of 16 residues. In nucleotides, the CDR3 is TGCGCCAGCAGCCAAGACGGCCTAGCCTCGGGAAGTGAGCAGTTCTTC. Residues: CASSQDGLASGSEQFF.

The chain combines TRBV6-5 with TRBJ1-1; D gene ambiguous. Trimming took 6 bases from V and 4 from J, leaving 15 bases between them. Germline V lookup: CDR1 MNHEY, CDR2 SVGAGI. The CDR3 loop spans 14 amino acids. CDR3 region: CASSRGRLTTEAFF. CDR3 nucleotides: TGTGCCAGCAGCCGAGGGAGGTTAACCACTGAAGCTTTCTTT.

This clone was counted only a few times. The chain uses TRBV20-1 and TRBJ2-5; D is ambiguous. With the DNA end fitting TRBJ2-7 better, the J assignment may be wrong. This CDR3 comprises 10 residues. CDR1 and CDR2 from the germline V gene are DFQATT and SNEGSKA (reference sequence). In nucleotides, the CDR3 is TGCAGTGCGGAGAACTACGAGCAGTACTTC. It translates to CSAENYEQYF.

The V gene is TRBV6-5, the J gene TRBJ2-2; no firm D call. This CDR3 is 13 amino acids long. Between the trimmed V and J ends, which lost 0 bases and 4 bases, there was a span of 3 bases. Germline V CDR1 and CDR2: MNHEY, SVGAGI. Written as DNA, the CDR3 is TGTGCCAGCAGTTACTCCTTCACCGGGGAGCTGTTTTTT. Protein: CASSYSFTGELFF.

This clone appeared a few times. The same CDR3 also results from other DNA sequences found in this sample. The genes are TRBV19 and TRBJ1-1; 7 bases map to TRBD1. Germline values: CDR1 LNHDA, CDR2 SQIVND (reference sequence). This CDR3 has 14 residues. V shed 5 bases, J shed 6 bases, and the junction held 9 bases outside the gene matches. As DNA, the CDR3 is TGTGCCAGTAGTGTCGGACAGGCTGGCGCTGAAGCTTTCTTT. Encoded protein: CASSVGQAGAEAFF.

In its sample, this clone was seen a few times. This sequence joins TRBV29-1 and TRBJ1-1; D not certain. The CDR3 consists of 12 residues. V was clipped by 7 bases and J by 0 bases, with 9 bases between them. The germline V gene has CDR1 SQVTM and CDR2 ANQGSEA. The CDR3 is CSGRRMNTEAFF. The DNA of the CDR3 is TGCAGCGGACGGAGGATGAACACTGAAGCTTTCTTT.

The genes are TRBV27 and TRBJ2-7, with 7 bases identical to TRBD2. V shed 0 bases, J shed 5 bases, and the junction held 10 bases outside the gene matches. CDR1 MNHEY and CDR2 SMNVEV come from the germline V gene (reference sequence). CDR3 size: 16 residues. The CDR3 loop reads CASSLSSTPGGNEQYF. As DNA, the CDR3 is TGTGCCAGCAGTTTATCGAGCACTCCGGGGGGAAACGAGCAGTACTTC.

The CDR3 DNA is TGTGCCAGCAGCGGGAGCAGGACTAGCGGGAGAGGCAATGAGCAGTTCTTC. It encodes CASSGSRTSGRGNEQFF. This chain links TRBV5-4 with TRBJ2-1; 13 bases match TRBD2. V lost 4 bases and J lost 6; bases outside the gene matches: 10. The CDR3 length is 17 residues. The germline gives CDR1 SGHNT, CDR2 YYREEE (reference sequence).

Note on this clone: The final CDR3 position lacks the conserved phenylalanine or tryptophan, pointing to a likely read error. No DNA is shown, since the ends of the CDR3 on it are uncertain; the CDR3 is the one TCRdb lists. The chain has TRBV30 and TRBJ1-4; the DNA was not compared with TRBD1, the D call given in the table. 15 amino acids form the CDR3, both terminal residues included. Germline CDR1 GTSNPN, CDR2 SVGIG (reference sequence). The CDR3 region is CAWRRGPATNEKMFL.

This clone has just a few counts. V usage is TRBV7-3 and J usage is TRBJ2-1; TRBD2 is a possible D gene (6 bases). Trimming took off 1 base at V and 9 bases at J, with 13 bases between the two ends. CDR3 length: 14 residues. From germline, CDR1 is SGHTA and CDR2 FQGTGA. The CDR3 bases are TGTGCCAGCAGCTTAAGGCCGGGAGATGGTGAGCAGTTCTTC. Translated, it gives CASSLRPGDGEQFF.

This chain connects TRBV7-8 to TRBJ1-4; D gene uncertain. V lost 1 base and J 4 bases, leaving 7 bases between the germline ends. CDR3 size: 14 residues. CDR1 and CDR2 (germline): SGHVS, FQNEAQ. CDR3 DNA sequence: TGTGCCAGCAGCTTAGGGGCGAGTAATGAAAAACTGTTTTTT. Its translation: CASSLGASNEKLFF.

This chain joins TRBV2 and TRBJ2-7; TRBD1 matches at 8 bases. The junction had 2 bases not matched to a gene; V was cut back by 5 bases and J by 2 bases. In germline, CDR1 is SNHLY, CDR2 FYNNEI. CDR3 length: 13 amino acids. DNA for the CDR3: TGTGCCAGCAGTTTGACAGGGGCCTACGAGCAGTACTTC. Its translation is CASSLTGAYEQYF.

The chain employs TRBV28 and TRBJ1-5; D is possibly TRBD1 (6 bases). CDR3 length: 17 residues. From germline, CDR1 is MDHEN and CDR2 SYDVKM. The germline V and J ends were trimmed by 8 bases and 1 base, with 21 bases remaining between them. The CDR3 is CASGSLAGVGSNQPQHF. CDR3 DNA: TGTGCCAGCGGCTCCCTCGCAGGGGTCGGGAGCAATCAGCCCCAGCATTTT.

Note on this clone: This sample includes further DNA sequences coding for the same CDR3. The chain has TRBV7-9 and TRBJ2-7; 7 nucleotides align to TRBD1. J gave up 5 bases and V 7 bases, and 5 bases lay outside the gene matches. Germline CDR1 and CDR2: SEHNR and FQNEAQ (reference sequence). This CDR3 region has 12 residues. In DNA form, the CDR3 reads TGTGCCAGCATCGGGACAGAGGACGAGCAGTACTTC. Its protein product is CASIGTEDEQYF.

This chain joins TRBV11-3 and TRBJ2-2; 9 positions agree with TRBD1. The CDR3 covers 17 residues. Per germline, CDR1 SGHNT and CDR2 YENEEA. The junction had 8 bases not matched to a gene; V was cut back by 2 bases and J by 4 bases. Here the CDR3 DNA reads TGTGCCAGCAGCTTATCCTCGCGGACAGGGGCCACCGGGGAGCTGTTTTTT. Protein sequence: CASSLSSRTGATGELFF.

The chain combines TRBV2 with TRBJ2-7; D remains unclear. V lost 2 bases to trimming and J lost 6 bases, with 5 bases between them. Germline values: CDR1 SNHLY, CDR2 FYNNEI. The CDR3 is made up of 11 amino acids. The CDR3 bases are TGTGCCAGCAGTGAATATAGCGAGCAGTACTTC. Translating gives CASSEYSEQYF. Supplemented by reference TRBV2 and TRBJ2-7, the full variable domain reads EPEVTQTPSHQVTQMGQEVILRCVPISNHLYFYWYRQILGQKVEFLVSFYNNEISEKSEIFDDQFSVERPDGSNFTLKIRSTKLEDSAMYFCASSEYSEQYFGPGTRLTVT.

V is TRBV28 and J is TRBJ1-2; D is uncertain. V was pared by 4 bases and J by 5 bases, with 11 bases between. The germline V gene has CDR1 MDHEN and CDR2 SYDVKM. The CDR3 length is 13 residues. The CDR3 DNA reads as TGTGCCAGCAGTTCCGAGTTAGAGTATGGCTACACCTTC. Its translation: CASSSELEYGYTF.

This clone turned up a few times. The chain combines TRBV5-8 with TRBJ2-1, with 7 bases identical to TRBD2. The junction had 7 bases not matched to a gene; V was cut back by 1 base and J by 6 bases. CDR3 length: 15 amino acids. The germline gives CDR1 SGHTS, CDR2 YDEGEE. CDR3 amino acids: CASSLLTSVPNEQFF. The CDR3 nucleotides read TGTGCCAGCAGCTTGTTAACTAGCGTCCCCAATGAGCAGTTCTTC. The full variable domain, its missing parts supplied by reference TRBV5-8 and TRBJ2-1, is EAGVTQSPTHLIKTRGQQATLRCSPISGHTSVYWYQQALGLGLQFLLWYDEGEERNRGNFPPRFSGRQFPNYSSELNVNALELEDSALYLCASSLLTSVPNEQFFGPGTRLTVL.